Below are 9 T cell receptor beta chains sequenced from a single sample in a study of shared clonotypes between healthy human individuals. The protocol was immunoSEQ multiplex PCR, while the TCRdb copy is restricted to in-frame clones and leaves out a portion. Altogether roughly 1,000,000 clones are present, roughly 74% being singletons, with the ten largest covering about 0.52%. Source material: memory CD4+ T cells from PBMCs. Subset of the sample: CD45RA-negative fraction. The receptors were gathered from a man younger than 35 in good health. Some clones in this sample may be carry-over from other donors' samples.

The chain has TRBV5-1 and TRBJ2-1, with 16 bases that match TRBD2. Trimming at V came to 4 bases and at J to 8 bases, leaving 12 bases not matched to a gene. Germline CDR1 reads SGHRS; CDR2 reads YFSETQ. The CDR3 length is 18 residues. CDR3: CASSGYGTSGRASYEQFF. The CDR3 DNA follows: TGCGCCAGCAGCGGGTACGGGACTAGCGGGAGGGCCTCGTATGAGCAGTTCTTC.

This clone was detected only once. The rearrangement joins TRBV30 to TRBJ1-2; 9 nucleotides agree with TRBD1. Trimming took 3 bases from V and 4 from J; bases not matched to a gene: 3. This CDR3 comprises 13 residues. Germline lookup yields CDR1 GTSNPN and CDR2 SVGIG (reference sequence). CDR3 nucleotide sequence: TGTGCCTGGAGGGACAGGGGACTCTATGGCTACACCTTC. It encodes CAWRDRGLYGYTF.

The V gene is TRBV10-2, the J gene TRBJ1-1; the D gene is possibly TRBD1 (5 bases). The CDR3 has 14 residues. Trimming cost V 4 bases and J 5 bases, with 14 bases left between them. The V gene's germline CDR1 is WSHSY and CDR2 SAAADI. CDR3 sequence reads: CASSVWGAGTEAFF. Here the CDR3 DNA reads TGCGCCAGCAGTGTCTGGGGCGCGGGAACTGAAGCTTTCTTT.

This clone is a singleton in its sample. The rearrangement joins TRBV11-2 to TRBJ2-4; 7 positions agree with TRBD1. The CDR3 runs to 16 residues. Germline V CDR1 and CDR2: SGHAT, FQNNGV. V lost 5 bases and J lost 0; bases outside the gene matches: 7. The CDR3 region is CASSQGQTLAKNIQYF. The CDR3 DNA reads TGTGCCAGCAGCCAGGGACAGACCCTAGCCAAAAACATTCAGTACTTC. The entire variable domain, with the rest obtained from reference TRBV11-2 and TRBJ2-4, is as follows: EAGVAQSPRYKIIEKRQSVAFWCNPISGHATLYWYQQILGQGPKLLIQFQNNGVVDDSQLPKDRFSAERLKGVDSTLKIQPAKLEDSAVYLCASSQGQTLAKNIQYFGAGTRLSVL.

As for this clone: The sample carries other DNA sequences with the same CDR3. The chain has TRBV5-1 and TRBJ2-7; TRBD1 agrees at 11 bases. Germline loops: CDR1 SGHRS, CDR2 YFSETQ. CDR3 size: 15 residues. Losses at the gene ends were 0 bases for V and 2 bases for J; bases not matched to a gene: 1. This CDR3 is CASSLGTGGPYEQYF. The CDR3 nucleotides are TGCGCCAGCAGCTTGGGGACAGGGGGCCCCTACGAGCAGTACTTC. Full variable domain (missing parts from reference TRBV5-1 and TRBJ2-7): KAGVTQTPRYLIKTRGQQVTLSCSPISGHRSVSWYQQTPGQGLQFLFEYFSETQRNKGNFPGRFSGRQFSNSRSEMNVSTLELGDSALYLCASSLGTGGPYEQYFGPGTRLTVT.

The chain uses TRBV11-2 and TRBJ1-2, with TRBD1 as a possible D gene (5 bases). In germline, CDR1 is SGHAT, CDR2 FQNNGV. This CDR3 is built from 13 residues. The V and J ends lost 5 bases and 4 bases respectively, with 11 bases between them. Written as DNA, the CDR3 is TGTGCCAGCAGCCAACAGGTGGGCTATGGCTACACCTTC. Translated, it gives CASSQQVGYGYTF.

This clone was observed a few times. The CDR3 is CASSYRDDQPQHF. CDR3 nucleotide sequence: TGTGCCAGCAGCTACAGGGACGATCAGCCCCAGCATTTT. J is TRBJ1-5 and V is TRBV7-9; a possible D gene is TRBD1 (6 bases). Trimming cost V 4 bases and J 5 bases, with 9 bases left between them. Germline CDR1 is SEHNR and CDR2 is FQNEAQ (reference sequence). The CDR3 consists of 13 residues.

The chain recombines TRBV11-2 with TRBJ2-7; TRBD1 matches at 7 bases. This CDR3 comprises 13 residues. Germline loops: CDR1 SGHAT, CDR2 FQNNGV. The junction had 5 bases not matched to a gene; V was cut back by 5 bases and J by 4 bases. CDR3 bases: TGTGCCAGCAGCGCCCGCAGGGGGTACGAGCAGTACTTC. Translation gives CASSARRGYEQYF.

Of note for this clone: This likely stems from a read error, as it lies one base from a far larger clone. The rearrangement uses TRBV19 and TRBJ2-2; D is undetermined. In germline, CDR1 is LNHDA, CDR2 SQIVND (reference sequence). The CDR3 runs to 14 residues. CDR3 coding DNA: TGTGCCAATAGTATACAAGCGAACACCGGGGAGCTGTTTTTT. Protein: CANSIQANTGELFF.